The 4 T cell receptor beta chains presented below share a single source sample, sequenced in a study of blood T cell repertoires in COVID-19. TCRdb's copy holds only in-frame clones and misses some; the assay was immunoSEQ multiplex PCR. The sample holds 93,000 or so clones, roughly nine tenths seen once. Material: peripheral blood. Every receptor here comes from a man aged 45 to 65 in a cohort sampled during active COVID-19.

The chain carries TRBV24-1 and TRBJ2-1; 7 bases align to TRBD1. Unmatched junction bases numbered 11, after V lost 3 bases and J lost 7 bases. The CDR3 is made up of 16 amino acids. Germline V lookup: CDR1 KGHDR, CDR2 SFDVKD. The CDR3 sequence is CATSDQSTGYRNEQFF. CDR3 DNA sequence: TGTGCCACCAGTGATCAGTCGACAGGGTACAGGAATGAGCAGTTCTTC.

The rearrangement joins TRBV6-5 to TRBJ2-7; D not resolved. Germline V lookup: CDR1 MNHEY, CDR2 SVGAGI. The CDR3 runs to 11 residues. V was clipped by 7 bases and J by 1 base, with 5 bases between them. CDR3 sequence reads: CASIMSYEQYF. The DNA of the CDR3 is TGTGCCAGCATAATGTCCTACGAGCAGTACTTC.

The V call is TRBV29-1, the J call TRBJ2-3; D may be TRBD2 (6 bases). CDR1 and CDR2 (germline): SQVTM, ANQGSEA. Trimming shortened V by 3 bases and J by 0 bases, and 10 bases separated the two germline ends. The CDR3 spans 14 residues. This chain's CDR3 is CSVDGGVSTDTQYF. The CDR3 region has the DNA TGCAGCGTTGACGGCGGGGTTAGCACAGATACGCAGTATTTT.

The J gene is TRBJ2-6, the V gene TRBV7-9; D gene unclear. The CDR3 totals 14 residues. Trimming cost V 5 bases and J 0 bases, with 5 bases left between them. Germline CDR1 is SEHNR and CDR2 is FQNEAQ (reference sequence). CDR3 residues: CASSLSSGANVLTF. CDR3 DNA: TGTGCCAGCAGCCTGAGCTCTGGGGCCAACGTCCTGACTTTC. The whole variable domain, remainder taken from reference TRBV7-9 and TRBJ2-6, is DTGVSQNPRHKITKRGQNVTFRCDPISEHNRLYWYRQTLGQGPEFLTYFQNEAQLEKSRLLSDRFSAERPKGSFSTLEIQRTEQGDSAMYLCASSLSSGANVLTFGAGSRLTVL.